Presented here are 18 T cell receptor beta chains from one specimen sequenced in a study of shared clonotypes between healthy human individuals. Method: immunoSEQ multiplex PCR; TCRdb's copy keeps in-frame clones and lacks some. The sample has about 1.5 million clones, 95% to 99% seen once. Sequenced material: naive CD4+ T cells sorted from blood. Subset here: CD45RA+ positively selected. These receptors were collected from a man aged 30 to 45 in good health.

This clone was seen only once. DNA of the CDR3: TGTGCCAGCAGTTCCGGACAGAGAACGCAGTATTTT. This sequence encodes CASSSGQRTQYF. The V call is TRBV7-9, the J call TRBJ2-3, with D possibly being TRBD1 (6 bases). The CDR3 sequence is 12 residues long. V lost 6 bases and J 9 bases, leaving 13 bases between the germline ends. The germline gives CDR1 SEHNR, CDR2 FQNEAQ (reference sequence). Together with reference TRBV7-9 and TRBJ2-3, the CDR3 gives the full variable domain: DTGVSQNPRHKITKRGQNVTFRCDPISEHNRLYWYRQTLGQGPEFLTYFQNEAQLEKSRLLSDRFSAERPKGSFSTLEIQRTEQGDSAMYLCASSSGQRTQYFGPGTRLTVL.

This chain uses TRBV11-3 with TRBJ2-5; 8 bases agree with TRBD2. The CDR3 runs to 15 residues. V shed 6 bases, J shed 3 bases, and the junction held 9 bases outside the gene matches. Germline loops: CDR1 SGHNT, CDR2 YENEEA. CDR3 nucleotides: TGTGCCAGCAGGCGGAATAGCGGGGCTAAAGAGACCCAGTACTTC. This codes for CASRRNSGAKETQYF.

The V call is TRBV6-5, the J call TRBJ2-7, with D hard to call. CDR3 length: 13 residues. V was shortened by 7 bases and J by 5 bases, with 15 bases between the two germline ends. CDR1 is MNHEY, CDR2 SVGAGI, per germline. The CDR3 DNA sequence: TGTGCCAGCAAAAAGTACCACGTCAACGAGCAGTACTTC. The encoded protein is CASKKYHVNEQYF.

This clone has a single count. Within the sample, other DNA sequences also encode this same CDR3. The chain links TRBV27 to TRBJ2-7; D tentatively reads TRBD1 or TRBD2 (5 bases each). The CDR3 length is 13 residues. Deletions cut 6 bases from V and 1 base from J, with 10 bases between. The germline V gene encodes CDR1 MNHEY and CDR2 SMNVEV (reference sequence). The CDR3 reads CASSRDRSYEQYF. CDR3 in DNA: TGTGCCAGCAGCAGGGACCGTTCCTACGAGCAGTACTTC.

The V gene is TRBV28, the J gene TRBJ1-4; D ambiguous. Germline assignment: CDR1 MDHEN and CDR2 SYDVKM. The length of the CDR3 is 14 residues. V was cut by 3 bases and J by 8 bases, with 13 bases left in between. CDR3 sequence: CASSFRRGGEKLFF. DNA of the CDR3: TGTGCCAGCAGTTTTCGGCGGGGAGGGGAAAAACTGTTTTTT. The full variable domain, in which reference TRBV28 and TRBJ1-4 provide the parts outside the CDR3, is DVKVTQSSRYLVKRTGEKVFLECVQDMDHENMFWYRQDPGLGLRLIYFSYDVKMKEKGDIPEGYSVSREKKERFSLILESASTNQTSMYLCASSFRRGGEKLFFGSGTQLSVL.

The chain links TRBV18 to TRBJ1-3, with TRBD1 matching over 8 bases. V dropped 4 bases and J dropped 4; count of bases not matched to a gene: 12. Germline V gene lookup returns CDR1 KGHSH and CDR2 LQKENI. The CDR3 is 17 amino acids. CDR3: CASSRWGGQDLGNTIYF. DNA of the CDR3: TGTGCCAGCTCACGTTGGGGGGGACAGGACCTCGGAAACACCATATATTTT.

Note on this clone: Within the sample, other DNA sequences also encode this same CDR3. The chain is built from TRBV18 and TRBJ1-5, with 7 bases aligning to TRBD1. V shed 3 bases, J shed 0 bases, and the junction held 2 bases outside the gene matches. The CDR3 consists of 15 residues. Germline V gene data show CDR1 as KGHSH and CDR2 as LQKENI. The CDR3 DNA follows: TGTGCCAGCTCACCCGGGACAGTTAGCAATCAGCCCCAGCATTTT. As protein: CASSPGTVSNQPQHF.

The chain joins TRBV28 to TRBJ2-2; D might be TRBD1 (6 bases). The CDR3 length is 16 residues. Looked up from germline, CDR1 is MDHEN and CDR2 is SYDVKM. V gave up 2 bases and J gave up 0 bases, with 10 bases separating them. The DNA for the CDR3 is TGTGCCAGCAGTTTACGCAGGGGTGCGAACACCGGGGAGCTGTTTTTT. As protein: CASSLRRGANTGELFF.

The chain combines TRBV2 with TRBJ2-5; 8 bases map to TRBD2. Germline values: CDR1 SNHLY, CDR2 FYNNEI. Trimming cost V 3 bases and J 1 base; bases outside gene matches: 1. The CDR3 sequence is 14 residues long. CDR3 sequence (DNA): TGTGCCAGCAGTGATAGCGGGGTCCAAGAGACCCAGTACTTC. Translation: CASSDSGVQETQYF. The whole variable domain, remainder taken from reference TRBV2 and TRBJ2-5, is EPEVTQTPSHQVTQMGQEVILRCVPISNHLYFYWYRQILGQKVEFLVSFYNNEISEKSEIFDDQFSVERPDGSNFTLKIRSTKLEDSAMYFCASSDSGVQETQYFGPGTRLLVL.

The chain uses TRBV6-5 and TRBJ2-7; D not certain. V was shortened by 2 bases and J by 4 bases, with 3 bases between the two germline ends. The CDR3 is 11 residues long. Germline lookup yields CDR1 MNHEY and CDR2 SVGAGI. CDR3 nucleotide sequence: TGTGCCAGCAGTTACGAATACGAGCAGTACTTC. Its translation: CASSYEYEQYF.

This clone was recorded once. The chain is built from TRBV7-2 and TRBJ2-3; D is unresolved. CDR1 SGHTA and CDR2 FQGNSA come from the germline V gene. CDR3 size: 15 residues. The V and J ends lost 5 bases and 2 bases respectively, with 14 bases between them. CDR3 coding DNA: TGTGCCAGCAGCCCCGAAGTTCGGAACACAGATACGCAGTATTTT. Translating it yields CASSPEVRNTDTQYF.

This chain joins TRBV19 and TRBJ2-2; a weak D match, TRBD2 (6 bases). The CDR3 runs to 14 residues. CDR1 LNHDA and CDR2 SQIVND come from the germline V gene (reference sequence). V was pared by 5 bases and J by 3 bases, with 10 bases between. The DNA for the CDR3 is TGTGCCAGTAGTGCCCGCGGGGACACCGGGGAGCTGTTTTTT. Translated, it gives CASSARGDTGELFF.

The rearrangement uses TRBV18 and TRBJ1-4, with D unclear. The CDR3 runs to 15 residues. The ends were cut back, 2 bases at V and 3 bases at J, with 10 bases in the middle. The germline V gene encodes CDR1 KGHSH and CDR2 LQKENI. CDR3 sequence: CASSPVAEANEKLFF. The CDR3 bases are TGTGCCAGCTCACCAGTAGCAGAAGCTAATGAAAAACTGTTTTTT.

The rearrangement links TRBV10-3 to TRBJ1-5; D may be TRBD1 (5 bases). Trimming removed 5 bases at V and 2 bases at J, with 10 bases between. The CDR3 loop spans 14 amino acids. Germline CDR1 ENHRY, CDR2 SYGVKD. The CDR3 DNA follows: TGTGCCATCAGTAGGGGAGGCCGCAATCAGCCCCAGCATTTT. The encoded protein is CAISRGGRNQPQHF.

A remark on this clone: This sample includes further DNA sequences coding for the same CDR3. The CDR3 DNA is TGTGCCAGCAGCTTGGGGACTAGCGGGAGCAATGAGCAGTTCTTC. This sequence encodes CASSLGTSGSNEQFF. The J gene is TRBJ2-1, the V gene TRBV5-4; 13 bases agree with TRBD2. In germline, CDR1 is SGHNT, CDR2 YYREEE (reference sequence). The CDR3 has 15 amino acids. V gave up 0 bases and J gave up 6 bases; unmatched junction bases: 0.

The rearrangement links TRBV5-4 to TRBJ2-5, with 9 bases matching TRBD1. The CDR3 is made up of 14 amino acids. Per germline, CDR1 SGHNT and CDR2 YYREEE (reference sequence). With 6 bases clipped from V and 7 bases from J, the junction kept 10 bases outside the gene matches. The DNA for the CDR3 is TGTGCCAGCACCCAAGACAGGGGGTTAGGGACCCAGTACTTC. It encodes CASTQDRGLGTQYF.

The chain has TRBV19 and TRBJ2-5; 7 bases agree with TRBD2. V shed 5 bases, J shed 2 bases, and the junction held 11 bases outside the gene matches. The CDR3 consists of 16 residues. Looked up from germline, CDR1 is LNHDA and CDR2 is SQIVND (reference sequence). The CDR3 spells CASSWRWGGKQETQYF. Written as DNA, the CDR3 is TGTGCCAGTAGTTGGAGGTGGGGGGGTAAACAAGAGACCCAGTACTTC.

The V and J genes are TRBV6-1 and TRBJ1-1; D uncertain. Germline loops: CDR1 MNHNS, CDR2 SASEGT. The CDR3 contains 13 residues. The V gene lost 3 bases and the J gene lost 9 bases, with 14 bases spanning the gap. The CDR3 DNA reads TGTGCCAGCAGTGAGGCAGCCCCCCTAAAAGCTTTCTTT. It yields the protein CASSEAAPLKAFF.